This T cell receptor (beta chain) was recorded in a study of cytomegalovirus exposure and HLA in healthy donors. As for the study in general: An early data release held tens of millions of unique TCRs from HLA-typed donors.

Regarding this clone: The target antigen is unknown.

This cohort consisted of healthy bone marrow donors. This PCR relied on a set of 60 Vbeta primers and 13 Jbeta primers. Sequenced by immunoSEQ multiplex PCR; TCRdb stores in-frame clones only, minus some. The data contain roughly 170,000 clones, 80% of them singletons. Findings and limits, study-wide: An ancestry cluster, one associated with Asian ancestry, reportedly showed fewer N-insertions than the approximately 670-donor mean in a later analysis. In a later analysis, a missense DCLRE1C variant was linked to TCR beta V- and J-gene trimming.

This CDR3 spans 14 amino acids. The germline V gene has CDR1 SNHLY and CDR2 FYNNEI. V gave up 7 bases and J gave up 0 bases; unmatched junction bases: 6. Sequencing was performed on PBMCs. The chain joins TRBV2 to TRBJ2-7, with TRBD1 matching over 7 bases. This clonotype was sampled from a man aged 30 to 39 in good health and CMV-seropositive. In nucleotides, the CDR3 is TGTGCCAGCACCTCGGACAGGAGCTCCTACGAGCAGTACTTC. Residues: CASTSDRSSYEQYF.